Listed here is a single TCR beta chain. Its antigen is currently unknown. For the second PCR, which ran for 7 to 11 cycles, a sample-barcoded 5' primer and a J-beta primer mix were used. TCRdb re-derived calls from the 5' RACE reads in MiXCR, one entry per CDR3 protein. The data contain roughly 1.5 million distinct CDR3 sequences, approximately 43% of them singletons. The CDR3 totals 18 residues. Trimming pared 3 bases from V and 0 bases from J, leaving 18 bases between. Germline V gene sequence: CDR1 LGHDT, CDR2 YNNKEL (reference sequence). This entry comes from a study of blood T cells in healthy people across ages. The study, taken as a whole, reports: When set beside aged donors, long-lived donors presented more naive CD4+ cells and higher diversity. Donor CMV status, an unknown factor, possibly confounded changes in expanded clonotypes. Per million T cells, TCR beta diversity dropped about linearly as age rose.

The TCR comes from a woman under 30 in good health. The V and J genes are TRBV3-1 and TRBJ2-1, with D maybe TRBD2 (6 bases). The material sequenced was blood. CDR3 nucleotides: TGTGCCAGCAGCCAGGCAAAGGTAGCCGGGAGCTCCTACAATGAGCAGTTCTTC. This translates into CASSQAKVAGSSYNEQFF.